This T cell receptor beta chain is from a study of immune cell composition in non-small cell lung cancer. Study context: Histologic subtype was mainly adenocarcinoma or squamous cell carcinoma. Broader study findings: Lung adenocarcinomas had lower top 10 clone scores and clonality than squamous tumours. In adenocarcinoma, maximal tumour-associated clone frequency tracked TIL tumour reactivity.

This CDR3 comprises 14 residues. J gave up 9 bases and V 6 bases, and 9 bases lay outside the gene matches. Germline loops: CDR1 LNHDA, CDR2 SQIVND (reference sequence). Generated by immunoSEQ multiplex PCR, the TCRdb table keeps only in-frame clones and is missing some. This table has 2,000 to 3,000 clones, about 80% appearing once. This clone was counted a single time. Its antigen remains unknown. The genes are TRBV19 and TRBJ2-7, with 12 positions matching TRBD1. The sequencing input was lung tumor tissue. This sequence originates from a human donor with non-small cell lung cancer. CDR3 amino acids: CASSVGTGGAGQYF. In nucleotides, the CDR3 is TGTGCCAGTAGCGTCGGGACAGGGGGCGCTGGGCAGTACTTC.